Below, 8 T cell receptor beta chains from the same sample are listed, as sequenced in a study of blood T cell repertoires in COVID-19. Data came from immunoSEQ multiplex PCR; TCRdb stores just in-frame clones and leaves some out. The table shows approximately 150,000 clones, with 87% occurring only once. Sample: peripheral blood. Source of these receptors: a woman between 45 and 65 years old with acute or convalescent COVID-19.

The rearrangement links TRBV4-2 to TRBJ2-3, with 16 bases identical to TRBD2. Germline trimming cut 5 bases from V and 2 bases from J; bases unmatched to any gene: 4. The germline gives CDR1 LGHNA, CDR2 YNFKEQ. This CDR3 contains 17 residues. The DNA for the CDR3 is TGTGCCAGCAGCGGGACTAGCGGGGGGGCCGACACAGATACGCAGTATTTT. Translation: CASSGTSGGADTDTQYF.

This CDR3 reads CATSSDRGVGELFF. The CDR3 nucleotides read TGTGCCACCTCTTCGGACCGGGGAGTCGGGGAGCTGTTTTTT. The J gene is TRBJ2-2, the V gene TRBV24-1; a weak D match, TRBD2 (5 bases). V was pared by 9 bases and J by 7 bases, with 17 bases between. Per germline, CDR1 KGHDR and CDR2 SFDVKD. The CDR3 runs to 14 residues.

The rearrangement joins TRBV29-1 to TRBJ2-3; the match to TRBD1 covers 7 bases. Trimming removed 6 bases from V and 5 bases from J; junction bases left unmatched: 8. Germline CDR1 is SQVTM and CDR2 is ANQGSEA. This CDR3 has 13 amino acids. This CDR3 reads CSVDGQAGDTQYF. CDR3 DNA: TGCAGCGTAGATGGACAGGCGGGAGATACGCAGTATTTT.

V usage is TRBV12-3 or TRBV12-4 and J usage is TRBJ1-1; tentative D call: TRBD1 (5 bases). The CDR3 covers 13 residues. Trimming removed 5 bases at V and 0 bases at J, with 7 bases between. CDR3 coding DNA: TGTGCCAGCAGTATACAGGTGAACACTGAAGCTTTCTTT. This translates into CASSIQVNTEAFF.

This clone has more than one count but fewer than ten. The DNA for the CDR3 is TGTGCCAGCAGTACCCCAGGGGTAGTGGATGAGCAGTTCTTC. Its translation: CASSTPGVVDEQFF. V is TRBV28 and J is TRBJ2-1; possible D gene TRBD1, 6 bases. V shed 5 bases and J shed 8 bases, with 16 bases lying between them. The CDR3 runs 14 residues. CDR1 is MDHEN and CDR2 is SYDVKM in the germline V gene.

The chain employs TRBV24-1 and TRBJ2-2; D may be TRBD1 (5 bases). The CDR3 is 16 amino acids. V shed 6 bases and J shed 3 bases, with 16 bases lying between them. From germline, CDR1 is KGHDR and CDR2 SFDVKD. The CDR3 reads CATSTLSRADTGELFF. The CDR3 DNA reads as TGTGCCACCAGTACTCTTAGCAGGGCCGACACCGGGGAGCTGTTTTTT.

This clone has a single count. The chain combines TRBV10-3 with TRBJ1-1; D remains unclear. V lost 2 bases to trimming and J lost 1 base, with 5 bases between them. The germline V gene encodes CDR1 ENHRY and CDR2 SYGVKD. The CDR3 totals 13 residues. The DNA of the CDR3 is TGTGCCATCAGTGAGGCAGGGAACACTGAAGCTTTCTTT. Translation gives CAISEAGNTEAFF.

Remarks on this clone: The germline gene is not matched at one end of the junction; a read error may be the cause. The rearrangement joins TRBV5-1 to TRBJ2-7; 11 bases agree with TRBD2. CDR1 SGHRS and CDR2 YFSETQ come from the germline V gene. The CDR3 has 18 amino acids. The CDR3 region has the DNA TGCGCCAGCAGTTTGGCCGGGACTAGCGGATATGAAACCTACGAGCAGTACTTC. It is translated as CASSLAGTSGYETYEQYF.